These 3 T cell receptor beta chains were sequenced from one sample in a study of blood T cell repertoires in COVID-19. The method was immunoSEQ multiplex PCR; TCRdb's version includes in-frame clones alone and lacks a portion of them. The sample contains a few hundred thousand clones, over 75% of which appear only once. The material sequenced was PBMCs or T cells enriched from blood (not recorded which). The receptors were gathered from a man younger than 30 who had recovered from COVID-19.

V gene TRBV13 combines with J gene TRBJ2-1, with 8 positions matching TRBD2. CDR3 length: 16 residues. After removal of 0 bases from V and 5 bases from J, the junction contained 6 bases not matched to a gene. Germline V CDR1 and CDR2: PRHDT, FYEKMQ (reference sequence). This chain's CDR3 is CASSLGGREGHNEQFF. The CDR3 bases are TGTGCCAGCAGCTTAGGGGGCCGGGAGGGTCACAATGAGCAGTTCTTC. Drawing the rest from reference TRBV13 and TRBJ2-1, the complete variable domain is AAGVIQSPRHLIKEKRETATLKCYPIPRHDTVYWYQQGPGQDPQFLISFYEKMQSDKGSIPDRFSAQQFSDYHSELNMSSLELGDSALYFCASSLGGREGHNEQFFGPGTRLTVL.

In DNA form, the CDR3 reads TGCGCCAGCAGCTTGCTCCCGGGACTAGCTAGCACCGGGGAGCTGTTTTTT. Encoded protein: CASSLLPGLASTGELFF. This sequence joins TRBV5-1 and TRBJ2-2; 9 bases are shared with TRBD2. This CDR3 spans 17 amino acids. V trimming: 1 base; J trimming: 4 bases; junction bases outside the gene matches: 8. Germline assignment: CDR1 SGHRS and CDR2 YFSETQ.

V and J are TRBV30 and TRBJ1-5; no clear D. The CDR3 length is 13 residues. V gave up 2 bases and J gave up 3 bases, with 8 bases separating them. Germline V gene sequence: CDR1 GTSNPN, CDR2 SVGIG (reference sequence). CDR3 sequence (DNA): TGTGCCTGGAGTACCACTGACAATCAGCCCCAGCATTTT. This gives the protein CAWSTTDNQPQHF. Using reference TRBV30 and TRBJ1-5 for the parts outside the CDR3, the full variable domain is SQTIHQWPATLVQPVGSPLSLECTVEGTSNPNLYWYRQAAGRGLQLLFYSVGIGQISSEVPQNLSASRPQDRQFILSSKKLLLSDSGFYLCAWSTTDNQPQHFGDGTRLSIL.